The subject of this entry is one T cell receptor beta chain. Its antigen is still unknown. Here immunoSEQ multiplex PCR was the method, and the copy in TCRdb shows in-frame clones only, minus some. The table shows 77,000 or so clones, with over 70% occurring only once. This sample was taken from a study of OX40 agonist ivuxolimab in advanced cancers. Study-level background: A partial response was reached by three patients: one with hepatocellular carcinoma and two with cutaneous melanoma.

Notes on the study in general: CD4+ and CD8+ T cells in blood underwent clonal expansion by week 6 at 0.1 to 3.0 mg/kg.

This clonotype originated in an adult with an advanced solid tumor such as melanoma, head and neck, liver or kidney cancer. The sample consisted of CD4+ or CD8+ T cells sorted from blood, taken in a trial of the OX40 agonist ivuxolimab.

CDR3 sequence: CASSPTEQGSQFF. The CDR3 DNA sequence: TGTGCCAGCTCACCTACGGAACAGGGGAGTCAGTTCTTC. This chain connects TRBV18 to TRBJ2-1, with 7 bases that match TRBD1. V shed 3 bases, J shed 13 bases, and the junction held 9 bases outside the gene matches. This CDR3 spans 13 amino acids. Germline V gene lookup returns CDR1 KGHSH and CDR2 LQKENI. Variable domain in full (rest from reference TRBV18 and TRBJ2-1): NAGVMQNPRHLVRRRGQEARLRCSPMKGHSHVYWYRQLPEEGLKFMVYLQKENIIDESGMPKERFSAEFPKEGPSILRIQQVVRGDSAAYFCASSPTEQGSQFFGPGTRLTVL.